The next 2 T cell receptor beta chains were all read from a single sample in a study of cytomegalovirus exposure and HLA in healthy donors. The table came from immunoSEQ multiplex PCR; TCRdb's copy has only in-frame clones and leaves some out. In the table there are 200,000 to 250,000 clones, under 95% of which are singletons. The sequencing input was PBMCs. These receptors were collected from a young woman in good health and CMV-seronegative.

The V and J genes are TRBV21-1 and TRBJ1-2. TRBV21-1 is termed a pseudogene. This CDR3 contains 15 residues. In nucleotides, the CDR3 is TGTGCCAATCCCCATTGGGGGTGGGGGGACTATGGCTACACCTTC. Protein: CANPHWGWGDYGYTF.

This rearrangement joins TRBV6-5 to TRBJ1-4, with 10 bases matching TRBD1. This CDR3 contains 14 residues. Germline V gives CDR1 MNHEY, CDR2 SVGAGI. Trimming at V came to 5 bases and at J to 8 bases, leaving 5 bases not matched to a gene. The CDR3 reads CASSRQGAAEKLFF. As DNA, the CDR3 is TGTGCCAGCAGTCGACAGGGGGCCGCGGAAAAACTGTTTTTT.